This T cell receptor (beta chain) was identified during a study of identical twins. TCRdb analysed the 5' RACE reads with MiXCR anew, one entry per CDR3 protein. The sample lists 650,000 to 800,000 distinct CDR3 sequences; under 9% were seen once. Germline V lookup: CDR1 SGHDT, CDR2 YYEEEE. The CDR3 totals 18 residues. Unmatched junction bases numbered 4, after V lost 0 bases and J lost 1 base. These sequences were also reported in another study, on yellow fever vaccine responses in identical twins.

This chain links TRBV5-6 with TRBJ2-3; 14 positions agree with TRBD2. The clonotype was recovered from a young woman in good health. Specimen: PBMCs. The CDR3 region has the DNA TGTGCCAGCAGCTTGGGACTAGCGGGGGGGCCGGGCACAGATACGCAGTATTTT. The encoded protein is CASSLGLAGGPGTDTQYF.